Listed below are T cell receptor beta chains from one sample, sequenced in a study of early T cells in non-severe SARS-CoV-2 infection. TCRdb called the 5' RACE reads again in MiXCR, with one record for every CDR3 protein. The sample includes about 22,000 distinct CDR3 sequences, 3.5% to 4.5% of them seen just once. Sequences were obtained from whole blood. These receptors all stem from an adult who was a healthcare worker with PCR-confirmed SARS-CoV-2 infection or an uninfected control (not recorded which). The CDR3 runs from the conserved cysteine through the conserved F or W. D genes are given only for firm matches. Only part of the rows carry a size: once, few, many, or a class if the clone is expanded.

D gene | clone size | J gene | V gene | CDR3 protein | CDR3 DNA
TRBD1 | many | TRBJ2-3 | TRBV5-6 | CASSLGAGGSTDTQYF | TGTGCCAGCAGCTTGGGGGCAGGGGGCTCCACAGATACGCAGTATTTT
NA | many | TRBJ2-4 | TRBV5-4 | CASSSSLMNIQYF | TGTGCCAGCAGCTCCTCCTTAATGAACATTCAGTACTTC
NA | many | TRBJ2-3 | TRBV27 | CASSLGHTQYF | TGTGCCAGCAGTCTCGGGCATACGCAGTATTTT
NA | many | TRBJ1-2 | TRBV3-1 | CASRDNRAAYGYTF | TGTGCCAGCAGGGATAACAGGGCGGCCTATGGCTACACCTTC
TRBD2 | many | TRBJ2-5 | TRBV7-2 | CASSLDKASGYQETQYF | TGTGCCAGCAGCTTAGATAAGGCTAGCGGGTACCAAGAGACCCAGTACTTC
NA | many | TRBJ1-1 | TRBV10-2 | CASSEGSRSAEAFF | TGCGCCAGCAGTGAGGGCTCCAGGAGTGCTGAAGCTTTCTTT
TRBD1 | many | TRBJ1-2 | TRBV27 | CASRLTGTGKGYTF | TGTGCCAGCAGGCTGACCGGGACAGGCAAAGGCTACACCTTC
TRBD1 | few | TRBJ2-5 | TRBV7-9 | CASSLAGQSETQYF | TGTGCCAGCAGCTTAGCGGGACAGTCAGAGACCCAGTACTTC
TRBD2 | many | TRBJ2-1 | TRBV6-4 | CASSLRTSGPYNEQFF | TGTGCCAGCAGTTTACGGACTAGCGGTCCCTACAATGAGCAGTTCTTC
TRBD1 | few | TRBJ1-6 | TRBV6-1 | CASRTNSRQGGNSPLHF | TGTGCCAGCAGAACCAATTCCCGACAGGGAGGGAATTCACCCCTCCACTTT
NA | many | TRBJ2-3 | TRBV27 | CASTMGVPSTDTQYF | TGTGCCAGCACCATGGGGGTTCCGAGCACAGATACGCAGTATTTT
NA | many | TRBJ2-7 | TRBV29-1 | CSVEAGRGYEQYF | TGCAGCGTTGAAGCAGGTAGAGGGTACGAGCAGTACTTC
TRBD1 | many | TRBJ1-2 | TRBV20-1 | CSARQTSGGANYGYTF | TGCAGTGCTAGACAAACCTCAGGGGGCGCAAACTATGGCTACACCTTC
TRBD2 | medium-sized | TRBJ2-3 | TRBV20-1 | CSARDPTSGGALFGTQYF | TGCAGTGCTAGAGATCCCACTAGCGGGGGAGCCCTATTCGGTACGCAGTATTTT
NA | medium-sized | TRBJ2-1 | TRBV6-1 | CASSELGNEQFF | TGTGCCAGCAGTGAATTGGGGAATGAGCAGTTCTTC
NA | many | TRBJ2-5 | TRBV4-3 | CASSQDSGQGAGETQYF | TGCGCCAGCAGCCAAGATAGCGGGCAGGGGGCAGGGGAGACCCAGTACTTC
TRBD2 | NA | TRBJ2-1 | TRBV18 | CASSPASGGTYNEQFF | TGTGCCAGCTCACCGGCTAGCGGGGGGACCTACAATGAGCAGTTCTTC
NA | many | TRBJ2-1 | TRBV7-2 | CASSHRDTSYNEQFF | TGTGCCAGCAGCCACCGGGACACGTCCTACAATGAGCAGTTCTTC
NA | many | TRBJ1-2 | TRBV27 | CASSFREPEDYGYTF | TGTGCCAGCAGTTTCCGAGAGCCTGAAGACTATGGCTACACCTTC
NA | many | TRBJ2-1 | TRBV7-9 | CASSSPASYEQFF | TGTGCCAGCAGTTCGCCAGCTAGTTACGAGCAGTTCTTC
NA | many | TRBJ2-7 | TRBV12-3/TRBV12-4 | CASSLGPGGRIHEQYF | TGTGCCAGCAGTTTAGGTCCCGGGGGCAGAATCCACGAGCAGTACTTC
TRBD1 | many | TRBJ1-5 | TRBV7-2 | CASSLGGTAGNQPQHF | TGTGCCAGCAGCTTAGGAGGGACAGCCGGCAATCAGCCCCAGCATTTT